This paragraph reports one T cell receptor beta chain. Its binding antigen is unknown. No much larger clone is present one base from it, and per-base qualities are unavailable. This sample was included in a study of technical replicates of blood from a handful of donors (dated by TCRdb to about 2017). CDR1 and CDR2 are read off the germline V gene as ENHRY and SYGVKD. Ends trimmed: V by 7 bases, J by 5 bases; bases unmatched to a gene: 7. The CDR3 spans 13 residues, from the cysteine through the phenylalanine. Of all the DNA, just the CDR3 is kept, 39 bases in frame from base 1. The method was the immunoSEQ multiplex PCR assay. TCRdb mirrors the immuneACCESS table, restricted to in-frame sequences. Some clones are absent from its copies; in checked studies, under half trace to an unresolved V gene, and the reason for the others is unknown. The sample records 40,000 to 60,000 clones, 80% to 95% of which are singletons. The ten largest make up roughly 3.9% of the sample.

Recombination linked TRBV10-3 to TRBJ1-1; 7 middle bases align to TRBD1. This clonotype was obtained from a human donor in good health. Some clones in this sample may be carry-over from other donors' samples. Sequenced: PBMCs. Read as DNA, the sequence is TGTGCCATCACTTTGGACAGGCGGACTGAAGCTTTCTTT. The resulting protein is CAITLDRRTEAFF.